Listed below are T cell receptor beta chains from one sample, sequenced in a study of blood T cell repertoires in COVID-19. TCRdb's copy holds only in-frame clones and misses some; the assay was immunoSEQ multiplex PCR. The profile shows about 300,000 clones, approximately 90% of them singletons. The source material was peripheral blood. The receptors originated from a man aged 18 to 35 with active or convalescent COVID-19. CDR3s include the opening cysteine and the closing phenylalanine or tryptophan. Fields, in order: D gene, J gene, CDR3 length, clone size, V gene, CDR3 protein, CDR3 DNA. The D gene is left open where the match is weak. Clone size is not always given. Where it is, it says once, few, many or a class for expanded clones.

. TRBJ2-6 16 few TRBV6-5 CASSYRSSSGANVLTF TGTGCCAGCAGTTACAGGTCTAGCTCTGGGGCCAACGTCCTGACTTTC
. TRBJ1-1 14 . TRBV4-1 CASSQEVRDTEAFF TGCGCCAGCAGCCAAGAGGTCAGGGACACTGAAGCTTTCTTT
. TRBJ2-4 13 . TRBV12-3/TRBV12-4 CASRYLESPIQYF TGTGCCAGCAGGTACCTTGAGAGCCCTATTCAGTACTTC
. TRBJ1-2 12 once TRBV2 CASVGGGYGYTF TGTGCCAGCGTCGGGGGGGGCTATGGCTACACCTTC
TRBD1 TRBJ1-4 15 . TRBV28 CASSPDRGPNEKLFF TGTGCCAGCAGTCCGGACAGGGGGCCTAATGAAAAACTGTTTTTT
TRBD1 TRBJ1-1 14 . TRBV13 CASSLGTGKAEAFF TGTGCCAGCAGCTTAGGGACAGGGAAGGCTGAAGCTTTCTTT
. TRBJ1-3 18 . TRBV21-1 CASNEARGQANSGNTIYF TGTGCCAGCAACGAGGCGAGGGGACAGGCGAACTCTGGAAACACCATATATTTT
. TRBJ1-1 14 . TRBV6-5 CASLGSRVSTEAFF TGTGCCAGCCTTGGGTCGAGGGTTAGCACTGAAGCTTTCTTT
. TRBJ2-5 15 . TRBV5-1 CASSSGPRTEETQYF TGCGCCAGCAGCTCGGGGCCCAGGACAGAAGAGACCCAGTACTTC
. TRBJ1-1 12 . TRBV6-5 CASSYRGSEAFF TGTGCCAGCAGCTACCGGGGGTCTGAAGCTTTCTTT
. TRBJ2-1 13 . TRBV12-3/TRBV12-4 CASSQSPYNEQFF TGTGCCAGCAGCCAAAGCCCCTACAATGAGCAGTTCTTC
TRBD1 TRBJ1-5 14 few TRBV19 CAILTQGCNQPQHF TGTGCCATCCTGACACAGGGGTGCAATCAGCCCCAGCATTTT
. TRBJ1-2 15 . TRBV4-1 CASSQGETDLYGYTF TGCGCCAGCAGCCAAGGGGAGACGGACCTCTATGGCTACACCTTC
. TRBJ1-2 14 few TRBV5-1 CASSRETGSYGYTF TGCGCCAGCAGCCGAGAGACAGGATCCTATGGCTACACCTTC
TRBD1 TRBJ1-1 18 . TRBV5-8 CASINIRQGARVNTEAFF TGTGCCAGCATAAATATTCGGCAGGGGGCTCGGGTGAACACTGAAGCTTTCTTT
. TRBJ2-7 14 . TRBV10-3 CAIRGTAGPYEQYF TGTGCCATCAGGGGGACTGCCGGCCCCTACGAGCAGTACTTC
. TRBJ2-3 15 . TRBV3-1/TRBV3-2 CASSQVGHPTDTQYF TGTGCCAGCAGCCAAGTGGGACACCCCACAGATACGCAGTATTTT
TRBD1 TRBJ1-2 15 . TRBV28 CASGSAGTENYGYTF TGTGCCAGCGGCTCCGCCGGGACAGAGAACTATGGCTACACCTTC
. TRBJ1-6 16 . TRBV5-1 CASSQRTGTSNSPLHF TGCGCCAGCAGCCAACGAACCGGGACATCTAATTCACCCCTCCACTTT
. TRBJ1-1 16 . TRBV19 CASSIERYRPSTEAFF TGTGCCAGTAGTATAGAGAGGTACAGGCCATCCACTGAAGCTTTCTTT
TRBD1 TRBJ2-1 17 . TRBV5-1 CASSYGPGQGSYNEQFF TGCGCCAGCAGTTATGGACCGGGACAGGGATCCTACAATGAGCAGTTCTTC
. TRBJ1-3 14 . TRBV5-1 CASSLDFNGNTIYF TGCGCCAGCAGCTTGGACTTTAATGGAAACACCATATATTTT
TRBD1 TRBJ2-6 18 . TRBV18 CASSPLGQGSSGANVLTF TGTGCCAGCTCACCACTAGGACAGGGCAGCTCTGGGGCCAACGTCCTGACTTTC
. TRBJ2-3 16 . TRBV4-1 CASSLGGDASLDTQYF TGCGCCAGCAGCCTCGGGGGAGATGCTAGCCTTGATACGCAGTATTTT
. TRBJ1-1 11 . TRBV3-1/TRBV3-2 CASRRGLRAFF TGTGCCAGCAGGCGAGGGCTGAGAGCTTTCTTT
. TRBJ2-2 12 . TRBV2 CATLANTGELFF TGTGCCACCCTTGCGAACACCGGGGAGCTGTTTTTT
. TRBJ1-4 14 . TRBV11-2 CASSLNRDNEKLFF TGTGCCAGCAGCTTAAACAGGGATAATGAAAAACTGTTTTTT
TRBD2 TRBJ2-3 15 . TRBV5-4 CASSSTSGSADTQYF TGTGCCAGCAGCTCTACTAGCGGGAGCGCAGATACGCAGTATTTT
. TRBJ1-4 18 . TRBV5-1 CASSLDFPGYATNEKLFF TGCGCCAGCAGCTTGGATTTCCCGGGGTATGCAACTAATGAAAAACTGTTTTTT
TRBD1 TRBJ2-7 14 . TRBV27 CASSLWDRGGEQYF TGTGCCAGCAGTTTATGGGACAGGGGCGGCGAGCAGTACTTC
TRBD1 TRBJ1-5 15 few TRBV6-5 CASSSRGQGNQPQHF TGTGCCAGCAGTTCGCGGGGACAGGGCAATCAGCCCCAGCATTTT
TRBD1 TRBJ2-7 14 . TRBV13 CASNTKGTGDEQYF TGTGCCAGCAACACGAAAGGGACAGGGGACGAGCAGTACTTC
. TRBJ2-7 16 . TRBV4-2 CASSQEWGGVDYEQYF TGTGCCAGCAGCCAAGAGTGGGGCGGTGTTGACTACGAGCAGTACTTC
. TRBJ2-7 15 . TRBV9 CASSVDSGSSYEQYF TGTGCCAGCAGCGTCGATAGCGGTTCCTCCTACGAGCAGTACTTC
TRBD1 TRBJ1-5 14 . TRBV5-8 CASSLGQGDQPQHF TGTGCCAGCAGCTTGGGGCAGGGGGACCAGCCCCAGCATTTT
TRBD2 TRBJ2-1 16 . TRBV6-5 CASSSLSGGRYNEQFF TGTGCCAGCAGTTCCCTCAGCGGGGGGCGATACAATGAGCAGTTCTTC
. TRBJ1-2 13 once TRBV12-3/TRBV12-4 CASTPRVNYGYTF TGTGCCAGCACCCCGCGAGTAAACTATGGCTACACCTTC
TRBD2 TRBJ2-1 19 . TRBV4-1 CASSQLGTSGNIRVDEQFF TGCGCCAGCAGCCAATTGGGGACTAGCGGGAATATCAGGGTGGATGAGCAGTTCTTC
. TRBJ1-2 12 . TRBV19 CASSRVNYGYTF TGTGCCAGTAGTCGTGTTAACTATGGCTACACCTTC
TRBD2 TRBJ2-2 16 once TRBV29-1 CSVRGGDYLGTGELFF TGCAGCGTTCGCGGGGGGGATTACCTGGGCACCGGGGAGCTGTTTTTT